The T cell receptor beta chain described here comes from a study of cytomegalovirus exposure and HLA in healthy donors. Amplification used 60 Vbeta primers and 13 Jbeta primers. Sequencing was performed with immunoSEQ multiplex PCR; in TCRdb, only in-frame clones are kept and a portion is missing. The sample holds about 110,000 clones, approximately 72% seen once. With respect to this clone: One junction end does not reproduce the germline sequence, and a read error may be involved.

The CDR3 has 13 residues. Looked up from germline, CDR1 is MNHNS and CDR2 is SASEGT. The chain is built from TRBV6-1 and TRBJ1-1; D gene uncertain. Sequencing was done on a sample of PBMCs. This TCR came from a woman aged 40 to 50 in good health and CMV-seropositive. CDR3 region: CASSEVSEVEAFF. DNA of the CDR3: TGTGCCAGCAGCGAAGTTTCGGAGGTTGAAGCTTTCTTT.